This T cell receptor beta chain was sequenced for a study of regulatory T cells in long-lasting Graves disease. Overall study findings and caveats: Among the persistent patients, 2,500 to 3,500 public clonotypes were shared, more than the 850 to 1,000 shared among new patients. Sampling was limited to peripheral blood rather than thyroid tissue.

Combining iRepertoire HTBI primers with Arm-PCR of CDR3 regions, the authors built TCR beta libraries. MiXCR, applied by TCRdb to the multiplex PCR reads, yields one record per CDR3 protein. This repertoire shows 400,000 to 500,000 distinct CDR3 sequences, approximately 22% found once; its top ten account for roughly 14%. V was cut by 6 bases and J by 0 bases, with 8 bases left in between. Germline V gene sequence: CDR1 DFQATT, CDR2 SNEGSKA (reference sequence). This CDR3 has 12 residues. As to this clonotype: Its antigen is undetermined.

Time point indicated: persistent/refractory GD, antithyroid drugs over 5 years with positive TRAb. Researchers made the TCR library from RNA that was extracted from PBMCs. The starting material was peripheral blood mononuclear cells (PBMCs), obtained when the disease was refractory, from a patient treated with antithyroid drugs. The rearrangement uses TRBV20-1 and TRBJ1-1; D not certain. This receptor was obtained from a female donor with Graves disease. CDR3 sequence: CSATTVNTEAFF. The CDR3 DNA sequence: TGCAGTGCGACCACAGTGAACACTGAAGCTTTCTTT.